The clone carrying this T cell receptor beta chain was seen a single time. A multiplex PCR was run with 60 Vbeta primers and 13 Jbeta primers. Only in-frame clones appear in the TCRdb table, and some are missing; sequencing was by immunoSEQ multiplex PCR. This table has under 150,000 clones, roughly four fifths appearing once. The data are from a study of cytomegalovirus exposure and HLA in healthy donors. Donors were ostensibly healthy at sampling, although undocumented immune exposures were probable. V shed 2 bases, J shed 0 bases, and the junction held 6 bases outside the gene matches. The CDR3 is 16 amino acids. Germline CDR1 is MDHEN and CDR2 is SYDVKM.

The chain uses TRBV28 and TRBJ1-1; 7 bases agree with TRBD1. The sequence came from a woman aged 45-65 years in good health and CMV-seronegative. Sequencing was done on a sample of PBMCs. CDR3 in DNA: TGTGCCAGCAGTTTACCCCGGACAGGCCTGAACACTGAAGCTTTCTTT. Translating it yields CASSLPRTGLNTEAFF.